This is a list of T cell receptor beta chains from one sample in a study of shared T cell receptors in the human thymus. Sequenced by immunoSEQ multiplex PCR; TCRdb stores in-frame clones only, minus some. There are some 700,000 clones in the sample; roughly 88% occur only once, and more than 0.008% lies in the top ten. These data also featured in a second study, about human thymus T cells.

Sequencing input: thymocytes. The receptors stem from a girl less than two years old with a congenital heart defect. Both conserved end residues are part of each CDR3. D genes are given only for firm matches. Rows give clone size only sometimes, using once, few, many, or a class for an expanded clone.

size | D | J | V | DNA | CDR3
- | TRBD1 | TRBJ2-7 | TRBV4-3 | TGCGCCAGCAGCCAAGAGTATACGAGACAGGGGGACTACGAGCAGTACTTC | CASSQEYTRQGDYEQYF
- | TRBD2 | TRBJ2-7 | TRBV9 | TGTGCCAGCAGCGTGGGGGGGTACGAGCAGTACTTC | CASSVGGYEQYF
- | TRBD1 | TRBJ1-6 | TRBV2 | TGTGCCAGCAGTCGAACCGGGACAGGGGGTTCACCCCTCCACTTT | CASSRTGTGGSPLHF
- | - | TRBJ2-6 | TRBV9 | TGTGCCAGCAGCGTAGAACACAGGGTATCCTCTGGGGCCAACGTCCTGACTTTC | CASSVEHRVSSGANVLTF
- | - | TRBJ1-6 | TRBV28 | TGTGCCAGCAGTATCCGGGACATAGGTGTGCCACCCCTCCACTTT | CASSIRDIGVPPLHF
- | TRBD1 | TRBJ1-2 | TRBV6-6 | TGTGCCGGGGGACAGCCCAACTATGGCTACACCTTC | CAGGQPNYGYTF
- | - | TRBJ2-3 | TRBV4-1 | TGCGCCAGCAGCCAAGGCACGCTACAGGGAGGGGGTTCAGATACGCAGTATTTT | CASSQGTLQGGGSDTQYF
- | TRBD1 | TRBJ1-1 | TRBV18 | TGTGCCAGCTCCCCCCGCCGGGACAGGGGGAGTGAAGCTTTCTTT | CASSPRRDRGSEAFF
- | TRBD2 | TRBJ2-7 | TRBV10-1 | TGCGCCAGCAGCGGTATACCTACTAGCGGGGGATCCTACGAGCAGTACTTC | CASSGIPTSGGSYEQYF
- | TRBD1 | TRBJ1-1 | TRBV6-4 | TGTGCCAGCAGTCCAGACAGGGCCGACACTGAAGCTTTCTTT | CASSPDRADTEAFF
- | - | TRBJ2-7 | TRBV5-1 | TGCGCCAGCAGCTTGAGGCGTCCTAGTAATCCCTCCTACGAGCAGTACTTC | CASSLRRPSNPSYEQYF
- | - | TRBJ1-4 | TRBV6-5 | TGTGCCAGCAGCCTAGGTGCAACTAATGAAAAACTGTTTTTT | CASSLGATNEKLFF
- | TRBD1 | TRBJ1-1 | TRBV5-1 | TGCGCCAGCAGCTACTCAACAGGGGACACTGAAGCTTTCTTT | CASSYSTGDTEAFF
- | - | TRBJ1-2 | TRBV11-2 | TGTGCCAGCAGCCCACGGTCAGGGGTATTAGGCTACACCTTC | CASSPRSGVLGYTF
- | - | TRBJ1-5 | TRBV7-2 | TGTGCCAGCAGTCTAGGAGTAGGACAGCCCCAGCATTTT | CASSLGVGQPQHF
- | TRBD1 | TRBJ1-3 | TRBV13 | TGTGCCAGCAGCTCTGTCGGGACAGGGGGCCTCGCTCTTGGAAACACCATATATTTT | CASSSVGTGGLALGNTIYF
- | - | TRBJ2-7 | TRBV4-1 | TGCGCCAGCAGCCAAGGATCAGACAGCTCACTCTACGAGCAGTACTTC | CASSQGSDSSLYEQYF
- | - | TRBJ1-4 | TRBV6-1 | TGTGCCAGCAGCTATGACACTGAAGAAAATGAAAAACTGTTTTTT | CASSYDTEENEKLFF
- | - | TRBJ1-6 | TRBV27 | TGTGCCAGCAGTTTAATCTACAGGGTCTCCTATAATTCACCCCTCCACTTT | CASSLIYRVSYNSPLHF
- | - | TRBJ1-1 | TRBV10-1 | TGCGCCAGCAGTGTGGACATGAACACTGAAGCTTTCTTT | CASSVDMNTEAFF
- | TRBD1 | TRBJ1-2 | TRBV19 | TGTGCCAGTAGTAAGGGATCTCCGGGACAGGCAGAGAATAATGGCTACACCTTC | CASSKGSPGQAENNGYTF
- | TRBD1 | TRBJ2-7 | TRBV11-2 | TGTGCCAGCAGCGGCCTTGACAGGGTCTCCTACGAGCAGTACTTC | CASSGLDRVSYEQYF
- | - | TRBJ1-1 | TRBV19 | TGTGCCAGTAGTACGGAGACAGCCCCGAACACTGAAGCTTTCTTT | CASSTETAPNTEAFF
once | - | TRBJ2-7 | TRBV15 | TGTGCCACCAGCAGAGAGAATAATGGACATCCCTACGAGCAGTACTTC | CATSRENNGHPYEQYF
- | - | TRBJ1-4 | TRBV5-1 | TGCGCCAGCAGCTTGGGGTTCCCGGATGAAAAACTGTTTTTT | CASSLGFPDEKLFF
- | - | TRBJ1-2 | TRBV7-4 | TGTGCCAGCAGCCGACCCCCCGACCGGAGACGTTATGGCTACACCTTC | CASSRPPDRRRYGYTF
- | - | TRBJ2-1 | TRBV29-1 | TGCAGCGTTGCGGGTCGCGGGGTTAGCCGTTCATTACACAATGAGCAGTTCTTC | CSVAGRGVSRSLHNEQFF
- | - | TRBJ2-1 | TRBV7-8 | TGTGCCAGCAGCCCTCGACCGGAGCTGCAGTTCTTC | CASSPRPELQFF
- | TRBD1 | TRBJ2-7 | TRBV28 | TGTGCCAGCAGTTTACCAGGGGGTCTGTCGTCCTACGAGCAGTACTTC | CASSLPGGLSSYEQYF
few | - | TRBJ2-7 | TRBV18 | TGTGCCAGCTCGGGGGGCTACGAGCAGTACTTC | CASSGGYEQYF
- | - | TRBJ2-5 | TRBV7-6 | TGTGCCAGCAGCTTAGCGCCCAACTTTGAGACCCAGTACTTC | CASSLAPNFETQYF
- | TRBD2 | TRBJ2-2 | TRBV29-1 | TGCAGCGTTGGTGGGGGACTAGCGGGGGGGCCTGGGGAGCTGTTTTTT | CSVGGGLAGGPGELFF
- | TRBD1 | TRBJ1-2 | TRBV11-2 | TGTGCCAGCAGCTTTAGCCCAGGGGGCTATGGCTACACCTTC | CASSFSPGGYGYTF
- | - | TRBJ1-6 | TRBV5-5 | TGTGCCAGCAGCTCGACATCTTATAATTCACCCCTCCACTTT | CASSSTSYNSPLHF
- | TRBD1 | TRBJ1-2 | TRBV12-5 | TGTGCTAGTGGTGGACAGGGAGACTATGGCTACACCTTC | CASGGQGDYGYTF
- | - | TRBJ2-7 | TRBV28 | TGTGCCAGCAGTTTATTGGGGCAGGTACCCTACGAGCAGTACTTC | CASSLLGQVPYEQYF
- | - | TRBJ1-1 | TRBV19 | TGTGCCAGCGGGGACACTGAGGCTTTCTTT | CASGDTEAFF
- | - | TRBJ1-1 | TRBV5-1 | TGCGCCAGCAGAACGACGGGGATCACTGAAGCTTTCTTT | CASRTTGITEAFF
few | - | TRBJ2-7 | TRBV5-6 | TGTGCCAGCAGCTTTGGATCGGACACTAACTACGAGCAGTACTTC | CASSFGSDTNYEQYF
few | - | TRBJ2-2 | TRBV5-6 | TGTGCCAGCAGCTTGGCGAACAGAGGGGAGCTGTTTTTT | CASSLANRGELFF
few | - | TRBJ1-1 | TRBV7-6 | TGTGCCAGCAGCTCCACCGCCGGGGTGAAAATGAACACTGAAGCTTTCTTT | CASSSTAGVKMNTEAFF
- | TRBD1 | TRBJ1-1 | TRBV7-9 | TGTGCCAGCAGCCGACAGGGGCCAATTGAAGCTTTCTTT | CASSRQGPIEAFF
- | - | TRBJ2-3 | TRBV5-6 | TGTGCCAGCCAGGCGGGGGCTAACACAGATACGCAGTATTTT | CASQAGANTDTQYF
- | TRBD1 | TRBJ2-3 | TRBV19 | TGTGCCAGTAGTATAGTCTGGGACAGGGGGCTCGCAGATACGCAGTATTTT | CASSIVWDRGLADTQYF
- | - | TRBJ1-5 | TRBV25-1 | TGTGCCAGCAGCGAAAGACAACTTAATCAGCCCCAGCATTTT | CASSERQLNQPQHF
- | TRBD1 | TRBJ1-2 | TRBV15 | TGTGCCACCAGCAGAGATGGGGCGAGGGGGCGGAGCTATGGCTACACCTTC | CATSRDGARGRSYGYTF
- | - | TRBJ2-3 | TRBV7-2 | TGTGCCACCCTCAAGGGGGGGCCGGGCACAGATACGCAGTATTTT | CATLKGGPGTDTQYF
few | TRBD2 | TRBJ2-2 | TRBV10-2 | TGCGCCAGCAGTGAGGAGCGGGGGGTTATCACCGGGGAGCTGTTTTTT | CASSEERGVITGELFF
- | - | TRBJ2-7 | TRBV27 | TGTGCCAGCAGTTTAGGGGGTTCGGGGGACAGAAGCTACGAGCAGTACTTC | CASSLGGSGDRSYEQYF
- | - | TRBJ1-6 | TRBV28 | TGTGCCAGCAATAAGACAAAGCGGGGTAGCTCCTATAATTCACCCCTCCACTTT | CASNKTKRGSSYNSPLHF
- | - | TRBJ1-2 | TRBV7-9 | TGTGCCAGCAGCGTGGACAAAGCCGGCTACACCTTC | CASSVDKAGYTF
- | TRBD1 | TRBJ1-5 | TRBV27 | TGTGCCAGCAGTTTAAGGGCGGGACAGGGGGATCAGCCCCAGCATTTT | CASSLRAGQGDQPQHF